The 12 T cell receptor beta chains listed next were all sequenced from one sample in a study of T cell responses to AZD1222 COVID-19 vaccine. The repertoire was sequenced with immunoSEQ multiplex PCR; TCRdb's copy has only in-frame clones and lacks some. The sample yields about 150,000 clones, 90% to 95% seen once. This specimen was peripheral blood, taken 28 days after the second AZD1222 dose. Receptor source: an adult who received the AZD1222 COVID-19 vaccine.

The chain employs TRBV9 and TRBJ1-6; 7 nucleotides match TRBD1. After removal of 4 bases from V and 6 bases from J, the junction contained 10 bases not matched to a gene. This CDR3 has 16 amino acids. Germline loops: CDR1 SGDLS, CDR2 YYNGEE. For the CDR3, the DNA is TGTGCCAGCAGCTCCTCGGGGACAGCCTCTAATTCACCCCTCCACTTT. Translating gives CASSSSGTASNSPLHF.

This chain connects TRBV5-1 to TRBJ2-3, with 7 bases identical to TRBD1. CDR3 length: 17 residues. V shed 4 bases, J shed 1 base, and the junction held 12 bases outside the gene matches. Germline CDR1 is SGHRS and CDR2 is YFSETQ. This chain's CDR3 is CASSRQVGQGGTDTQYF. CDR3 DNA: TGCGCCAGCAGCCGCCAGGTCGGCCAGGGGGGCACAGATACGCAGTATTTT.

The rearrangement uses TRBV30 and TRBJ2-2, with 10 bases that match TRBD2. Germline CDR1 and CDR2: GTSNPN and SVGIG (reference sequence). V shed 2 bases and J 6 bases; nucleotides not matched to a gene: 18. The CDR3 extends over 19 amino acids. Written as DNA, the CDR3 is TGTGCCTGGAGTACCCGCCGAACGGTAGCGGGGGGACCTGCCGGGGAGCTGTTTTTT. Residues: CAWSTRRTVAGGPAGELFF.

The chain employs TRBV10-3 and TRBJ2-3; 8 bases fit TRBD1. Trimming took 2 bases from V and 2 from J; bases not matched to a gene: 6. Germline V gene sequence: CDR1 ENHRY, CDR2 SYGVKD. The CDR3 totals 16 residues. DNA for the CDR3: TGTGCCATCAGTGAGGAGGACAGGGAGGTCACAGATACGCAGTATTTT. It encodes CAISEEDREVTDTQYF.

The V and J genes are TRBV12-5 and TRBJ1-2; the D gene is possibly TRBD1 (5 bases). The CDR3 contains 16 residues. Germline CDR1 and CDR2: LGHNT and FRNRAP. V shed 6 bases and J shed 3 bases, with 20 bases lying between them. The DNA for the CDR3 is TGTGCTAGTGGACCGGGCCGTAAGGGAGGGGACTATGGCTACACCTTC. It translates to CASGPGRKGGDYGYTF.

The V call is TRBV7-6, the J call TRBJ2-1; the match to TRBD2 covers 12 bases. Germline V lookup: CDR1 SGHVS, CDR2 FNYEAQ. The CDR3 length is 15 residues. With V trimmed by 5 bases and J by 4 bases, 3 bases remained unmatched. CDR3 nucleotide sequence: TGTGCCAGCAGCCCGACTAGCGGGGGTTACAATGAGCAGTTCTTC. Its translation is CASSPTSGGYNEQFF.

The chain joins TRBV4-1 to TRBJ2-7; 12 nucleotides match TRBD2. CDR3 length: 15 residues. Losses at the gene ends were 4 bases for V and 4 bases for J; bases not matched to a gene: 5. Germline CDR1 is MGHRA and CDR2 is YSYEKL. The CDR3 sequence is CASSLRLAGVYEQYF. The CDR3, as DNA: TGCGCCAGCAGCCTGAGACTAGCGGGGGTGTACGAGCAGTACTTC.

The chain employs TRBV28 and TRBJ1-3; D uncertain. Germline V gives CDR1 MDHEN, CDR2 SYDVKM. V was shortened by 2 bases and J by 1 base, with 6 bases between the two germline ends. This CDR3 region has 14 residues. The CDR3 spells CASSLLGSGNTIYF. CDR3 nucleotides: TGTGCCAGCAGTTTACTGGGTTCTGGAAACACCATATATTTT. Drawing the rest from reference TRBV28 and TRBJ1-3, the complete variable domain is DVKVTQSSRYLVKRTGEKVFLECVQDMDHENMFWYRQDPGLGLRLIYFSYDVKMKEKGDIPEGYSVSREKKERFSLILESASTNQTSMYLCASSLLGSGNTIYFGEGSWLTVV.

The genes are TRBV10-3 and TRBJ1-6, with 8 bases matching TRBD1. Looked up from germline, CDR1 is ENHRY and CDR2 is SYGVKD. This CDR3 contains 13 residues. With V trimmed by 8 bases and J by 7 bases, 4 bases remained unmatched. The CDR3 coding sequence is TGTGCCATCGGGGGGACAGGAAATTCACCCCTCCACTTT. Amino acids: CAIGGTGNSPLHF.

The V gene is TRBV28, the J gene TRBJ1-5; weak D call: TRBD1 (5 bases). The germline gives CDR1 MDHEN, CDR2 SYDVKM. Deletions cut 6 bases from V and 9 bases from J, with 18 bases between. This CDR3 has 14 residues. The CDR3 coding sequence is TGTGCCAGCAGATCTTCAGGGAGTGAGCGGCCCCAGCATTTT. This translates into CASRSSGSERPQHF.

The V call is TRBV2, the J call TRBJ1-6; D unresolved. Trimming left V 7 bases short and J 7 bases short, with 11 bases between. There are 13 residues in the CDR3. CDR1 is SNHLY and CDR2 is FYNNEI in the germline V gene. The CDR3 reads CASIILQNSPLHF. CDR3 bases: TGTGCCAGCATAATCCTCCAAAATTCACCCCTCCACTTT.

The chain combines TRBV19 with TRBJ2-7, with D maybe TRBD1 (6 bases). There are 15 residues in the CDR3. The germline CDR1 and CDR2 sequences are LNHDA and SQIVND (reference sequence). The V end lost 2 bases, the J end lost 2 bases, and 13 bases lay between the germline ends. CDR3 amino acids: CASSIRGGETYEQYF. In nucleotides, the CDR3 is TGTGCCAGTAGTATAAGAGGGGGAGAGACCTACGAGCAGTACTTC.